Each of the 7 T cell receptor beta chains below was sequenced from the same sample in a study of shared clonotypes between healthy human individuals (dated by TCRdb to 2019 to 2021). For the CD8 naive samples, CD45RO-negative cells were positively selected for CCR7, yielding a CD45RA+CCR7+ population from which TemRA cells were excluded. The receptor library was made with the immunoSEQ multiplex PCR assay. TCRdb limited this immuneACCESS table to in-frame rearrangements with V and J called. A share of clones is missing; checked studies link under half to unresolved V genes, and the rest is unexplained. The sample table holds about 2.2 million clones, of which 93% were seen once. Jointly, the top ten make up approximately 1.6% of the sample. The specimen was naive CD8+ T cells from PBMCs. The cell subset or site label corresponds to: CD45RA+CCR7+. These receptor sequences come from a man aged 18 to 30 in good health. Some clones in this sample may be carry-over from other donors' samples.

This sequence joins TRBV10-3 and TRBJ2-1; 11 nucleotides match TRBD1. Germline lookup yields CDR1 ENHRY and CDR2 SYGVKD. The CDR3 loop spans 13 amino acids. With 9 bases clipped from V and 10 bases from J, the junction kept 8 bases outside the gene matches. The CDR3 region is CAIFDRDRGEQFF. The CDR3 coding sequence is TGTGCCATTTTCGACAGGGACAGGGGGGAGCAGTTCTTC.

This chain joins TRBV15 and TRBJ1-3; 7 bases are a match to TRBD1. The CDR3 is 16 amino acids. The ends lost 0 bases at V and 4 bases at J; junction bases unmatched: 6. The germline gives CDR1 LNHNV, CDR2 YYDKDF (reference sequence). CDR3 in amino acids: CATSRDSGTVGNTIYF. In DNA, the CDR3 is TGTGCCACCAGCAGAGATAGCGGGACAGTAGGAAACACCATATATTTT. The full variable domain, rest sourced from reference TRBV15 and TRBJ1-3, is DAMVIQNPRYQVTQFGKPVTLSCSQTLNHNVMYWYQQKSSQAPKLLFHYYDKDFNNEADTPDNFQSRRPNTSFCFLDIRSPGLGDTAMYLCATSRDSGTVGNTIYFGEGSWLTVV.

This clone has a single count. The J gene is TRBJ2-1, the V gene TRBV11-2; no clear D. This CDR3 has 12 residues. In germline, CDR1 is SGHAT, CDR2 FQNNGV. Trimming left V 3 bases short and J 6 bases short, with 6 bases between. The CDR3 is CASSFFRNEQFF. The CDR3 DNA reads as TGTGCCAGCAGCTTCTTCCGCAATGAGCAGTTCTTC.

In the case of this clone: The same CDR3 also results from other DNA sequences found in this sample. The chain uses TRBV7-9 and TRBJ1-1; D call uncertain. The length of the CDR3 is 12 residues. V gave up 5 bases and J gave up 2 bases, with 6 bases separating them. Germline V lookup: CDR1 SEHNR, CDR2 FQNEAQ (reference sequence). CDR3 amino acids: CASSLENTEAFF. The CDR3 region has the DNA TGTGCCAGCAGCCTGGAAAACACTGAAGCTTTCTTT.

This clone came up once. The genes are TRBV5-1 and TRBJ2-7; tentatively, D is TRBD1 or TRBD2 (5 bases each). This CDR3 is built from 15 residues. The germline V gene has CDR1 SGHRS and CDR2 YFSETQ. Trimming shortened V by 2 bases and J by 6 bases, and 18 bases separated the two germline ends. The CDR3 region is CASSLNGPRGSEQYF. The CDR3 nucleotides are TGCGCCAGCAGCTTAAACGGGCCCCGGGGCTCCGAGCAGTACTTC.

The chain couples TRBV5-8 to TRBJ2-1; D may match TRBD1 or TRBD2 (5 bases each). V was trimmed by 4 bases and J by 8 bases, leaving 16 bases between them. The CDR3 runs 14 residues. In germline, CDR1 is SGHTS, CDR2 YDEGEE. CDR3 residues: CASSLHFRDHEQFF. CDR3 DNA: TGTGCCAGCAGCCTACATTTCCGGGACCATGAGCAGTTCTTC. Full variable domain (outside the CDR3, taken from reference TRBV5-8 and TRBJ2-1): EAGVTQSPTHLIKTRGQQATLRCSPISGHTSVYWYQQALGLGLQFLLWYDEGEERNRGNFPPRFSGRQFPNYSSELNVNALELEDSALYLCASSLHFRDHEQFFGPGTRLTVL.

The chain is built from TRBV14 and TRBJ2-1; D gene unclear. With 4 bases removed from V and 5 bases from J, the gap between germline ends came to 6 bases. Germline V lookup: CDR1 SGHDN, CDR2 FVKESK. The CDR3 consists of 12 residues. CDR3 nucleotide sequence: TGTGCCAGCAGCCCCCATAACAATGAGCAGTTCTTC. The encoded protein is CASSPHNNEQFF.